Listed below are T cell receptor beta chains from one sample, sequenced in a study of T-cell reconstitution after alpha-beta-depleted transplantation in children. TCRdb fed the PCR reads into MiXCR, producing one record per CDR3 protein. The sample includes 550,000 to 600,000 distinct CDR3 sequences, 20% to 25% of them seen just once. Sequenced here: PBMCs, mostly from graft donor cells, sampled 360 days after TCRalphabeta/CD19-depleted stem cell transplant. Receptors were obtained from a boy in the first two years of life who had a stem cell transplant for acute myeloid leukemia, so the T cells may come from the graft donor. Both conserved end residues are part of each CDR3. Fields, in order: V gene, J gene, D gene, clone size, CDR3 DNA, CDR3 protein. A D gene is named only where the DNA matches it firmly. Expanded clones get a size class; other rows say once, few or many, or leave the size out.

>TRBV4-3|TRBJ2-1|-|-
TGCGCCAGCAGCCGATCAATGTCCTACAATGAGCAGTTCTTC
CASSRSMSYNEQFF
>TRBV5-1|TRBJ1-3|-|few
TGCGCCAGCAGCTTGGGTCCAACGAGCTCTGGAAACACCATATATTTT
CASSLGPTSSGNTIYF
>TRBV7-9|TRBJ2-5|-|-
TGTGCCAGCGGGACGGCGAAAGAGTCCCAGTACTTC
CASGTAKESQYF
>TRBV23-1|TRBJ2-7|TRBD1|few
TGCGCCAGCAGGACAGGGGGGCACTACGAGCAGTACTTC
CASRTGGHYEQYF
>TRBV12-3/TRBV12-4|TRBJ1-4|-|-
TGTGCCAGCAGTTTATATGGCTTTTCGGGACTGTTTTTT
CASSLYGFSGLFF
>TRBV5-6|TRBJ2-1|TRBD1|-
TGTGCCAGCGACAGCTTGCCCAGGGGGAATGAGCAGTTCTTC
CASDSLPRGNEQFF
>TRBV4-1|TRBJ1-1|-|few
TGCGCCAGCAGCCAAGCTAATACGGACACTGAAGCTTTCTTT
CASSQANTDTEAFF
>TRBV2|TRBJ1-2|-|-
TGTGCCAGCAGTGAGGATAGAAACCGTGGCTACACCTTC
CASSEDRNRGYTF
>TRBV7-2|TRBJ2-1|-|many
TGTGCCAGCAGGTATACCGGGGCCCTATACAATGAGCAGTTCTTC
CASRYTGALYNEQFF
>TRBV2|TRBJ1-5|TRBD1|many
TGTGCCAGCCAAAAAGGGGGCAGCAATCAGCCCCAGCATTTT
CASQKGGSNQPQHF
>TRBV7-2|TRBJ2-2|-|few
TGTGCCAGCAGCTTAGAACAGGCAAGAGACACCGGGGAGCTGTTTTTT
CASSLEQARDTGELFF